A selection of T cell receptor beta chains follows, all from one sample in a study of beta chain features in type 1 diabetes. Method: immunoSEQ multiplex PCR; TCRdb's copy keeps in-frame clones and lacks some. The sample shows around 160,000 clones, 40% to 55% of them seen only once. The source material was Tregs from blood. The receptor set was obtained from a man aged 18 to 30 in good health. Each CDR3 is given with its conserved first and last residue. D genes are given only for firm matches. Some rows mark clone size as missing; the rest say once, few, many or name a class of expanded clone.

CDR3: CASSPGTAPSNQPQHF; DNA: TGTGCCAGCAGCCCGGGGACAGCCCCTAGCAATCAGCCCCAGCATTTT; V: TRBV5-8; size: -; D: TRBD1; J: TRBJ1-5
CDR3: CASSPQRGPRYEQFF; DNA: TGTGCCAGCAGCCCCCAGCGGGGGCCCCGATATGAGCAGTTCTTC; V: TRBV7-2; size: -; D: TRBD2; J: TRBJ2-1
CDR3: CASSWDSSKNIQYF; DNA: TGTGCCAGCAGCTGGGACAGCTCCAAAAACATTCAGTACTTC; V: TRBV2; size: -; D: TRBD1; J: TRBJ2-4
CDR3: CASSQAVQTYEQYF; DNA: TGCGCCAGCAGCCAAGCAGTACAAACCTACGAGCAGTACTTC; V: TRBV4-3; size: few; D: -; J: TRBJ2-7
CDR3: CAISGGVATGELFF; DNA: TGTGCCATCAGCGGGGGGGTAGCCACCGGGGAGCTGTTTTTT; V: TRBV10-3; size: -; D: TRBD2; J: TRBJ2-2
CDR3: CASSQDPFRQGGNYGYTF; DNA: TGTGCCAGCAGCCAAGATCCCTTTAGACAGGGGGGAAACTATGGCTACACCTTC; V: TRBV14; size: once; D: TRBD1; J: TRBJ1-2
CDR3: CASSPREVAYGYTF; DNA: TGTGCCAGCAGCCCCAGGGAGGTCGCCTATGGCTACACCTTC; V: TRBV2; size: few; D: -; J: TRBJ1-2
CDR3: CASSVTLGWQGGRLGTDTQYF; DNA: TGTGCCAGCAGCGTAACCCTGGGGTGGCAGGGCGGTCGGCTAGGCACAGATACGCAGTATTTT; V: TRBV9; size: -; D: -; J: TRBJ2-3
CDR3: CASGLEGRGNTEAFF; DNA: TGTGCCAGTGGGCTCGAGGGCAGGGGGAACACTGAAGCTTTCTTT; V: TRBV19; size: few; D: -; J: TRBJ1-1
CDR3: CASSPLVATNEKLFF; DNA: TGTGCCAGCAGCCCACTTGTTGCAACTAATGAAAAACTGTTTTTT; V: TRBV6-1; size: -; D: -; J: TRBJ1-4
CDR3: CSSKENEQFF; DNA: TGCAGTTCCAAGGAGAATGAGCAGTTCTTC; V: TRBV20-1; size: -; D: -; J: TRBJ2-1
CDR3: CASSLPKEGDYNQLETQYF; DNA: TGTGCCAGCAGCCTCCCAAAAGAGGGGGACTATAACCAATTGGAGACCCAGTACTTC; V: TRBV9; size: -; D: -; J: TRBJ2-5
CDR3: CASSLNDRARAFF; DNA: TGTGCCAGCAGTCTGAACGACAGGGCCAGGGCTTTCTTT; V: TRBV6-5; size: -; D: TRBD1; J: TRBJ1-1
CDR3: CASSQEISGFTYEQYF; DNA: TGTGCCAGCAGCCAAGAGATTAGCGGGTTCACCTACGAGCAGTACTTC; V: TRBV4-2; size: -; D: TRBD2; J: TRBJ2-7
CDR3: CASGLAAYEQYF; DNA: TGTGCCAGCGGACTAGCTGCCTACGAGCAGTACTTC; V: TRBV6-1; size: -; D: TRBD2; J: TRBJ2-7
CDR3: CASSLWGVYNTEAFF; DNA: TGTGCCAGCAGCTTGTGGGGAGTCTACAACACTGAAGCTTTCTTT; V: TRBV5-6; size: -; D: -; J: TRBJ1-1
CDR3: CASSDVAGGDTDTQYF; DNA: TGTGCCAGCAGTGATGTGGCGGGGGGCGACACAGATACGCAGTATTTT; V: TRBV6-1; size: -; D: TRBD2; J: TRBJ2-3
CDR3: CASSPGGGLAGAEQYF; DNA: TGTGCCAGCAGCCCAGGGGGCGGACTAGCGGGGGCCGAGCAGTACTTC; V: TRBV7-6; size: -; D: TRBD2; J: TRBJ2-7
CDR3: CASSLSQGDSPLHF; DNA: TGTGCCAGCAGCTTGTCCCAGGGTGATTCACCCCTCCACTTT; V: TRBV7-9; size: -; D: -; J: TRBJ1-6
CDR3: CASSFDRPTIYGYTF; DNA: TGTGCCAGCAGCTTTGACAGACCAACCATCTATGGCTACACCTTC; V: TRBV7-9; size: few; D: -; J: TRBJ1-2
CDR3: CSVEVSGGYNEQFF; DNA: TGCAGCGTTGAAGTAAGCGGGGGATACAATGAGCAGTTCTTC; V: TRBV29-1; size: -; D: TRBD2; J: TRBJ2-1
CDR3: CAIRTMGSSPLHF; DNA: TGTGCCATTAGGACGATGGGGAGTTCACCCCTCCACTTT; V: TRBV10-3; size: -; D: -; J: TRBJ1-6
CDR3: CASSLTGTGALRETQYF; DNA: TGTGCCAGCAGCTTAACCGGGACAGGGGCACTCCGCGAGACCCAGTACTTC; V: TRBV11-2; size: -; D: TRBD1; J: TRBJ2-5
CDR3: CASSQDRASGELFF; DNA: TGCGCCAGCAGCCAAGACAGGGCCAGCGGGGAGCTGTTTTTT; V: TRBV4-1; size: -; D: -; J: TRBJ2-2
CDR3: CASSVRSF; DNA: TGTGCCAGCAGTGTGCGGAGCTTT; V: TRBV6-1; size: -; D: -; J: TRBJ1-1
CDR3: CASSWSGTSGINEQFF; DNA: TGTGCCAGCAGCTGGAGCGGGACTAGCGGGATAAATGAGCAGTTCTTC; V: TRBV7-2; size: few; D: TRBD2; J: TRBJ2-1
CDR3: CASSYNTGSSTDTQYF; DNA: TGTGCCAGCAGCTATAATACGGGATCTAGCACAGATACGCAGTATTTT; V: TRBV7-2; size: few; D: -; J: TRBJ2-3
CDR3: CASSLAGSQSYEQYF; DNA: TGTGCCAGCAGTTTAGCGGGAAGTCAGTCCTACGAGCAGTACTTC; V: TRBV28; size: -; D: -; J: TRBJ2-7
CDR3: CATTSFSGPSNYGYTF; DNA: TGTGCCACCACCTCCTTCTCAGGGCCATCTAACTATGGCTACACCTTC; V: TRBV10-3; size: once; D: -; J: TRBJ1-2
CDR3: CASSLGLAGTDTQYF; DNA: TGCGCCAGCAGCTTGGGACTAGCCGGCACAGATACGCAGTATTTT; V: TRBV5-1; size: few; D: TRBD2; J: TRBJ2-3
CDR3: CASSQGVNRGEKLFF; DNA: TGCGCCAGCAGCCAAGGGGTGAACAGGGGCGAAAAACTGTTTTTT; V: TRBV4-1; size: -; D: TRBD1; J: TRBJ1-4
CDR3: CASSTQGRGVNTIYF; DNA: TGTGCCAGCAGTACCCAGGGCAGGGGCGTAAACACCATATATTTT; V: TRBV28; size: -; D: -; J: TRBJ1-3
CDR3: CASSSGWEGRANVLTF; DNA: TGTGCCAGCAGCTCTGGGTGGGAGGGTAGGGCCAACGTCCTGACTTTC; V: TRBV7-6; size: many; D: TRBD2; J: TRBJ2-6
CDR3: CASSLFDRGEQYF; DNA: TGTGCCAGCAGCTTATTTGACAGGGGCGAGCAGTACTTC; V: TRBV7-2; size: -; D: TRBD1; J: TRBJ2-7
CDR3: CASSLDRGLGYTF; DNA: TGCGCCAGCAGCCTGGACAGGGGGCTTGGCTACACCTTC; V: TRBV5-1; size: -; D: TRBD1; J: TRBJ1-2
CDR3: CASSSYSEHEQFF; DNA: TGTGCCAGCTCATCCTATAGCGAACATGAGCAGTTCTTC; V: TRBV18; size: few; D: -; J: TRBJ2-1
CDR3: CASIQDRYNQPQHF; DNA: TGTGCCAGCATACAAGACAGATACAATCAGCCCCAGCATTTT; V: TRBV2; size: -; D: -; J: TRBJ1-5
CDR3: CASSQDIGDSGNTIYF; DNA: TGCGCCAGCAGCCAAGATATCGGAGACTCTGGAAACACCATATATTTT; V: TRBV4-3; size: -; D: -; J: TRBJ1-3
CDR3: CASRRTAHLSSTDTQYF; DNA: TGTGCCAGCAGAAGGACAGCTCATCTTTCTAGCACAGATACGCAGTATTTT; V: TRBV27; size: few; D: -; J: TRBJ2-3
CDR3: CASSRNGNSGNTIYF; DNA: TGTGCCAGCAGCCGTAACGGGAACTCTGGAAACACCATATATTTT; V: TRBV27; size: -; D: -; J: TRBJ1-3
CDR3: CASSLRESQETQYF; DNA: TGTGCCAGCAGCTTACGGGAAAGCCAAGAGACCCAGTACTTC; V: TRBV7-9; size: few; D: -; J: TRBJ2-5
CDR3: CASRSQGMNTEAFF; DNA: TGCGCCAGCAGGTCTCAGGGGATGAACACTGAAGCTTTCTTT; V: TRBV5-1; size: few; D: -; J: TRBJ1-1
CDR3: CASSMRRRGQETQYF; DNA: TGTGCCAGTAGTATGAGGAGGCGGGGTCAAGAGACCCAGTACTTC; V: TRBV19; size: -; D: -; J: TRBJ2-5
CDR3: CASSTLGAGEQYF; DNA: TGCGCCAGCAGCACCCTAGGGGCGGGGGAGCAGTACTTC; V: TRBV5-1; size: -; D: -; J: TRBJ2-7
CDR3: CASSSPGGGKETQYF; DNA: TGTGCCAGCAGTTCCCCGGGGGGCGGGAAAGAGACCCAGTACTTC; V: TRBV28; size: -; D: -; J: TRBJ2-5
CDR3: CASSLFLGPGTGELFF; DNA: TGTGCCAGCAGCTTGTTTTTGGGGCCAGGGACCGGGGAGCTGTTTTTT; V: TRBV5-6; size: few; D: -; J: TRBJ2-2
CDR3: CASSSGLAGGTETQYF; DNA: TGTGCCAGCAGCTCAGGACTAGCGGGAGGTACAGAGACCCAGTACTTC; V: TRBV7-3; size: -; D: TRBD2; J: TRBJ2-5
CDR3: CAGQSPFEQYF; DNA: TGTGCCGGCCAGTCGCCCTTCGAGCAGTACTTC; V: TRBV11-3; size: -; D: -; J: TRBJ2-7
CDR3: CASSQVVVTGGQSYGYTF; DNA: TGCGCCAGCAGCCAAGTGGTCGTGACAGGGGGACAAAGCTATGGCTACACCTTC; V: TRBV4-3; size: -; D: TRBD1; J: TRBJ1-2
CDR3: CASSFWGGPQHF; DNA: TGTGCCAGCAGCTTCTGGGGCGGGCCCCAGCATTTT; V: TRBV7-9; size: -; D: -; J: TRBJ1-5
CDR3: CASSLGFRDNEQFF; DNA: TGTGCCAGCAGCTTAGGATTCCGGGACAATGAGCAGTTCTTC; V: TRBV7-3; size: few; D: -; J: TRBJ2-1
CDR3: CASSQEGTTPHEQYF; DNA: TGTGCCAGCAGCCAAGAAGGGACTACGCCCCACGAGCAGTACTTC; V: TRBV4-2; size: -; D: TRBD2; J: TRBJ2-7
CDR3: CASSLGGGGEIETQYF; DNA: TGTGCCAGCAGCTTAGGAGGGGGGGGCGAGATAGAGACCCAGTACTTC; V: TRBV11-2; size: -; D: -; J: TRBJ2-5